This T cell receptor beta chain was sequenced for a study of patients and donors after allogeneic stem cell transplantation. Using its own MiXCR run on the RT-PCR reads, TCRdb lists one record per CDR3 protein. This sample carries about 40,000 distinct CDR3 sequences, about 30% of them seen once, and the ten largest clones take 60% to 80%. The germline V gene encodes CDR1 MNHEY and CDR2 SVGAGI. The V end lost 0 bases, the J end lost 2 bases, and 11 bases lay between the germline ends. This CDR3 has 15 amino acids. The source is a human donor who was either an allogeneic HSCT recipient or a stem cell or donor lymphocyte infusion donor (not recorded which). It is not recorded whose cells these are; they may come from a transplant donor. The V call is TRBV6-5, the J call TRBJ2-7, with D possibly TRBD1 on 6 matching bases. The specimen sequenced was blood, either unsorted or a sorted T cell fraction (not recorded which). DNA of the CDR3: TGTGCCAGCAGTTACTCGACCAGGACAGCCTACGAGCAGTACTTC. This codes for CASSYSTRTAYEQYF.